This section outlines one TCR beta chain sequence together with its context. The antigen it binds to is not known. Base qualities were left out, and no much larger clone turns up one base away. Compared with germline, V lacks 7 bases and J lacks 5 bases; bases without a gene match: 22. CDR1 MDHEN and CDR2 SYDVKM are derived from the germline V gene. The CDR3 sequence holds 19 residues, the cysteine and phenylalanine included. The kept DNA is CDR3 alone, 57 bases in frame from the first base. Library generation was performed with the immunoSEQ multiplex PCR assay. Held by TCRdb, this immuneACCESS table contains in-frame sequences only and omits some clones. Under half of the omission traces to an unresolved V gene where checked; the cause of the rest is unknown. This sample is represented by about 120,000 clones; roughly 92% of them were singletons. 5.5% of the sample is in the top ten clones. The sample comes from a study of control samples from healthy donors and cancer patients (dated by TCRdb to the early 2020s).

Rearrangement joined TRBV28 to TRBJ1-4; 7 nucleotides in the junction match TRBD1. This TCR came from a man aged 18-30 years in good health. The sample consisted of blood. CDR3 reads: CASTTLFIRAGGLNEKLFF. The DNA reads as follows: TGTGCCAGCACTACACTATTCATCAGGGCAGGGGGGTTAAATGAAAAACTGTTTTTT. Here the CDR3 is joined to the reference TRBV28 and TRBJ1-4 genes, and the full variable domain is: DVKVTQSSRYLVKRTGEKVFLECVQDMDHENMFWYRQDPGLGLRLIYFSYDVKMKEKGDIPEGYSVSREKKERFSLILESASTNQTSMYLCASTTLFIRAGGLNEKLFFGSGTQLSVL.